The 11 T cell receptor beta chains below come from one sample, sequenced in a study of cytomegalovirus exposure and HLA in healthy donors. The method was immunoSEQ multiplex PCR; TCRdb's version includes in-frame clones alone and lacks a portion of them. Here the sample spans 150,000 or so clones, about 89% being singletons. The sample consisted of PBMCs. These receptors came from a man between 18 and 29 years old in good health and CMV-seropositive.

This clone appeared many times. The chain uses TRBV27 and TRBJ1-5; perhaps TRBD1 as D (6 bases). CDR3 length equals 17 residues. CDR1 MNHEY and CDR2 SMNVEV come from the germline V gene (reference sequence). Trimming shortened V by 3 bases and J by 2 bases, and 17 bases separated the two germline ends. DNA for the CDR3: TGTGCCAGCAGTTTGCCCCAGGGGAGGGGGGGCAATCAGCCCCAGCATTTT. This encodes CASSLPQGRGGNQPQHF.

The rearrangement links TRBV2 to TRBJ1-1, with D unclear. CDR1 is SNHLY, CDR2 FYNNEI, per germline. The CDR3 totals 11 residues. The CDR3 nucleotides read TGTGCGATAACCGGGAACACTGAAGCTTTCTTT. It specifies CAITGNTEAFF.

This chain links TRBV28 with TRBJ1-4, with 7 bases aligning to TRBD1. V dropped 6 bases and J dropped 7; count of bases not matched to a gene: 8. The CDR3 has 14 residues. Germline loops: CDR1 MDHEN, CDR2 SYDVKM. In DNA form, the CDR3 reads TGTGCCAGCAGCCCACAGGGGCGGGGTGAAAAACTGTTTTTT. Protein: CASSPQGRGEKLFF.

DNA of the CDR3: TGTGCCAGCAGACAGGGGAAGTTGTCCTACAATGAGCAGTTCTTC. The encoded protein is CASRQGKLSYNEQFF. The chain recombines TRBV27 with TRBJ2-1; 7 bases are a match to TRBD1. After removal of 6 bases from V and 1 base from J, the junction contained 6 bases not matched to a gene. This CDR3 contains 15 residues. Germline values: CDR1 MNHEY, CDR2 SMNVEV (reference sequence).

The V and J genes are TRBV28 and TRBJ2-5; a possible D gene is TRBD2 (5 bases). V was trimmed by 6 bases and J by 4 bases, leaving 18 bases between them. This CDR3 has 15 amino acids. Germline CDR1 MDHEN, CDR2 SYDVKM. CDR3 DNA sequence: TGTGCCAGCAGCCTCGGTTCGGCGGGTGGAGAGACCCAGTACTTC. Amino acid sequence: CASSLGSAGGETQYF. The full variable domain, with the rest looked up from reference TRBV28 and TRBJ2-5, is DVKVTQSSRYLVKRTGEKVFLECVQDMDHENMFWYRQDPGLGLRLIYFSYDVKMKEKGDIPEGYSVSREKKERFSLILESASTNQTSMYLCASSLGSAGGETQYFGPGTRLLVL.

J is TRBJ1-2 and V is TRBV4-1; 9 bases fit TRBD1. The germline V gene encodes CDR1 MGHRA and CDR2 YSYEKL. This CDR3 region has 16 residues. V lost 3 bases to trimming and J lost 4 bases; unmatched junction nucleotides: 9. CDR3 coding DNA: TGCGCCAGCAGCCAGGCGGGACAGGGTCTCCTCTATGGCTACACCTTC. As protein: CASSQAGQGLLYGYTF.

The chain employs TRBV7-6 and TRBJ2-2; a possible D gene is TRBD1 (6 bases). The CDR3 runs to 16 residues. The germline V and J ends were trimmed by 2 bases and 0 bases, with 10 bases remaining between them. In germline, CDR1 is SGHVS, CDR2 FNYEAQ. For the CDR3, the DNA is TGTGCCAGCAGCTTAATGGGACAAACGAACACCGGGGAGCTGTTTTTT. Protein product: CASSLMGQTNTGELFF.

CDR3: CASSLIPQRVQGVPYEQYF. The CDR3 DNA follows: TGTGCCAGCAGCTTGATTCCCCAGCGGGTACAAGGAGTCCCCTACGAGCAGTACTTC. This chain joins TRBV5-4 and TRBJ2-7; a weak D match, TRBD2 (6 bases). V lost 1 base and J lost 2, with 25 bases in between. The CDR3 spans 19 residues. Germline values: CDR1 SGHNT, CDR2 YYREEE (reference sequence).

The chain joins TRBV25-1 to TRBJ2-1; 11 positions agree with TRBD2. Unmatched junction bases numbered 2, after V lost 0 bases and J lost 1 base. CDR1 and CDR2 (germline): MGHDK, SYGVNS. The CDR3 consists of 17 residues. The CDR3 DNA is TGTGCCAGCAGTGAATACCCTAGCGGGGGGTCCTACAATGAGCAGTTCTTC. Translated, it gives CASSEYPSGGSYNEQFF.

In its sample, this clone was seen once. The genes are TRBV6-6 and TRBJ1-1, with a tentative D call TRBD1 (6 bases). The V end was cut by 7 bases, the J end by 5 bases, with 14 bases between. This CDR3 comprises 13 residues. The germline V gene has CDR1 MNHNY and CDR2 SVGAGI (reference sequence). CDR3: CASKQGRGTEAFF. The DNA of the CDR3 is TGTGCCAGCAAGCAGGGGCGTGGGACTGAAGCTTTCTTT.

V gene TRBV28 combines with J gene TRBJ2-6; TRBD1 aligns across 8 bases. The V gene's germline CDR1 is MDHEN and CDR2 SYDVKM. Trimming removed 1 base from V and 5 bases from J; junction bases left unmatched: 10. The CDR3 has 18 amino acids. The CDR3 here is CASSLYAGGDFRANVLTF. In nucleotides, the CDR3 is TGTGCCAGCAGTTTATACGCAGGGGGCGATTTTCGGGCCAACGTCCTGACTTTC.